In its sample, the clone carrying this T cell receptor (beta chain) was seen a few times. The CDR3 is 14 residues long. Per the germline V gene, CDR1 is MNHGY and CDR2 is SAAAGT. V was pared by 1 base and J by 5 bases, with 4 bases of the junction left unmatched. Profiling relied on immunoSEQ multiplex PCR, and the TCRdb table lists in-frame clones only, not all of them. Here the sample spans about 3,500 clones, roughly a sixth being singletons. The sample originates from a study of sequential checkpoint blockade in melanoma. The treatment denotes: randomized to nivolumab then ipilimumab (arm A) or the reverse (arm B).

The chain has TRBV6-8 and TRBJ2-5, with 7 bases aligning to TRBD1. The receptor's source is a human donor with melanoma. The specimen comprised tumor tissue (inferred from file names), sampled from a patient given nivolumab and ipilimumab in sequence. This chain's CDR3 is CASSYLGGAETQYF. The CDR3, as DNA: TGTGCCAGCAGTTACTTAGGGGGCGCGGAGACCCAGTACTTC.